Below are 20 T cell receptor beta chains sequenced from a single sample in a study of shared clonotypes between healthy human individuals. Here immunoSEQ multiplex PCR was the method, and the copy in TCRdb shows in-frame clones only, minus some. The sample yields 1,500,000 or so clones, more than 95% seen once. Sample: naive CD4+ T cells sorted from blood. The subset here: CD45RA+ positively selected. These receptors all stem from a man aged 30 to 39 in good health.

This rearrangement joins TRBV7-9 to TRBJ1-5; D remains unclear. The CDR3 runs 16 residues. Trimming took 1 base from V and 3 from J, leaving 13 bases between them. Germline-derived CDR1 and CDR2 are SEHNR and FQNEAQ (reference sequence). The CDR3 DNA is TGTGCCAGCAGCTTAGGTCGGGGATCCACCAATCAGCCCCAGCATTTT. Translating it yields CASSLGRGSTNQPQHF.

The rearrangement joins TRBV28 to TRBJ2-2, with TRBD1 as a possible D gene (5 bases). Per the germline V gene, CDR1 is MDHEN and CDR2 is SYDVKM. Trimming removed 3 bases at V and 5 bases at J, with 13 bases between. This CDR3 region has 15 residues. The CDR3 coding sequence is TGTGCCAGCAGTTTCGCAGGGCCCGGAACCGGGGAGCTGTTTTTT. This encodes CASSFAGPGTGELFF.

This chain uses TRBV15 with TRBJ2-3; unclear D gene. Trimming removed 0 bases at V and 1 base at J, with 20 bases between. CDR1 and CDR2 (germline): LNHNV, YYDKDF (reference sequence). The CDR3 contains 19 residues. The CDR3 nucleotides are TGTGCCACCAGCAGAGATCCAACACCCTCAGTCTTGGGCACAGATACGCAGTATTTT. It translates to CATSRDPTPSVLGTDTQYF. Filled out from reference TRBV15 and TRBJ2-3, the complete variable domain reads DAMVIQNPRYQVTQFGKPVTLSCSQTLNHNVMYWYQQKSSQAPKLLFHYYDKDFNNEADTPDNFQSRRPNTSFCFLDIRSPGLGDTAMYLCATSRDPTPSVLGTDTQYFGPGTRLTVL.

The J gene is TRBJ2-1, the V gene TRBV28; 16 positions match TRBD2. V dropped 5 bases and J dropped 6; count of bases not matched to a gene: 10. The germline V gene has CDR1 MDHEN and CDR2 SYDVKM. The CDR3 is made up of 18 amino acids. This chain's CDR3 is CASSNSGLAGGPFNEQFF. The CDR3 DNA reads as TGTGCCAGCAGTAACTCGGGACTAGCGGGAGGGCCTTTCAATGAGCAGTTCTTC.

With regard to this clone: In the same sample, other DNA sequences code for this CDR3. The V call is TRBV27, the J call TRBJ2-3; no reliable D call. Germline values: CDR1 MNHEY, CDR2 SMNVEV (reference sequence). The CDR3 totals 13 residues. V lost 2 bases to trimming and J lost 1 base, with 4 bases between them. CDR3 nucleotide sequence: TGTGCCAGCAGTTTAGTCCGCACAGATACGCAGTATTTT. Protein: CASSLVRTDTQYF.

The chain joins TRBV2 to TRBJ2-6, with 8 bases matching TRBD1. The junction had 4 bases not matched to a gene; V was cut back by 5 bases and J by 1 base. The CDR3 runs to 16 residues. Germline V lookup: CDR1 SNHLY, CDR2 FYNNEI. CDR3 in DNA: TGTGCCAGCAGTTCTAGACAGGGGTCTGGGGCCAACGTCCTGACTTTC. This translates into CASSSRQGSGANVLTF.

The chain uses TRBV13 and TRBJ2-5, with D possibly matching TRBD2 (5 bases). The CDR3 length is 14 residues. The germline CDR1 and CDR2 sequences are PRHDT and FYEKMQ (reference sequence). Trimming removed 2 bases from V and 0 bases from J, with 7 bases in between. CDR3 sequence: CASSLSSDQETQYF. Here the CDR3 DNA reads TGTGCCAGCAGCTTAAGTAGCGACCAAGAGACCCAGTACTTC.

The genes are TRBV6-6 and TRBJ2-7; 8 positions match TRBD2. The CDR3 extends over 15 amino acids. The germline gives CDR1 MNHNY, CDR2 SVGAGI (reference sequence). V dropped 5 bases and J dropped 3; count of bases not matched to a gene: 9. This CDR3 is CASSRGAGGFYEQYF. In DNA form, the CDR3 reads TGTGCCAGCAGTCGGGGGGCGGGAGGCTTCTACGAGCAGTACTTC.

The CDR3: CASSSSPGQLNTEAFF. For the CDR3, the DNA is TGTGCCAGCAGCTCATCGCCGGGACAGTTAAACACTGAAGCTTTCTTT. The rearrangement uses TRBV7-9 and TRBJ1-1; 7 bases are shared with TRBD1. In germline, CDR1 is SEHNR, CDR2 FQNEAQ (reference sequence). The CDR3 is 16 amino acids. J lost 2 bases, V lost 4 bases, and 10 bases had no gene match. Full variable domain (remainder filled in from reference TRBV7-9 and TRBJ1-1): DTGVSQNPRHKITKRGQNVTFRCDPISEHNRLYWYRQTLGQGPEFLTYFQNEAQLEKSRLLSDRFSAERPKGSFSTLEIQRTEQGDSAMYLCASSSSPGQLNTEAFFGQGTRLTVV.

The rearrangement joins TRBV6-5 to TRBJ2-7; either TRBD1 or TRBD2 may supply D (5 bases each). Germline V gives CDR1 MNHEY, CDR2 SVGAGI. The CDR3 length is 14 residues. V lost 0 bases and J lost 7, with 13 bases in between. The CDR3 bases are TGTGCCAGCAGTTACTCCGAGGGGAGACAGGAGCAGTACTTC. Translated, it gives CASSYSEGRQEQYF.

The table lists this clone with a count of one. The chain links TRBV9 to TRBJ2-7; 8 positions match TRBD2. With V trimmed by 4 bases and J by 1 base, 4 bases remained unmatched. The CDR3 sequence is 14 residues long. The germline V gene has CDR1 SGDLS and CDR2 YYNGEE. The CDR3 bases are TGTGCCAGCAGCCGAAGCGGGAGTTCCTACGAGCAGTACTTC. It translates to CASSRSGSSYEQYF.

Only a few counts were recorded for this clone. The genes are TRBV10-3 and TRBJ1-2; no definite D call. This CDR3 has 12 amino acids. V shed 6 bases and J shed 2 bases, with 7 bases lying between them. CDR1 and CDR2 from the germline V gene are ENHRY and SYGVKD. The CDR3 is CAIRSENYGYTF. For the CDR3, the DNA is TGTGCCATCAGGAGCGAAAACTATGGCTACACCTTC.

This chain links TRBV6-6 with TRBJ2-5; the D gene is possibly TRBD2 (6 bases). Germline V CDR1 and CDR2: MNHNY, SVGAGI (reference sequence). Trimming removed 3 bases from V and 5 bases from J, with 13 bases in between. This CDR3 is 14 amino acids long. CDR3 amino acids: CASSYLGGRETQYF. The CDR3 bases are TGTGCCAGCAGTTATCTAGGAGGGAGGGAGACCCAGTACTTC.

The chain carries TRBV27 and TRBJ2-3; a weak D match, TRBD2 (6 bases). Germline CDR1 MNHEY, CDR2 SMNVEV (reference sequence). The V end lost 4 bases, the J end lost 6 bases, and 23 bases lay between the germline ends. This CDR3 region has 17 residues. CDR3 DNA: TGTGCCAGCAGTTCCCCCGTAAAAGGAGGGCCGGGGGATACGCAGTATTTT. Amino acid sequence: CASSSPVKGGPGDTQYF.

CDR3 amino acids: CASRLWGLNTEAFF. In nucleotides, the CDR3 is TGTGCCAGCCGTTTGTGGGGTTTAAACACTGAAGCTTTCTTT. This chain uses TRBV25-1 with TRBJ1-1, with D unclear. V was pared by 8 bases and J by 2 bases, with 15 bases between. The CDR3 has 14 amino acids. Germline assignment: CDR1 MGHDK and CDR2 SYGVNS.

In regard to this clone: Different DNA sequences within this sample yield the same CDR3. V gene TRBV14 combines with J gene TRBJ2-7, with TRBD1 matching 9 bases. CDR1 is SGHDN and CDR2 is FVKESK in the germline V gene. CDR3 length: 14 residues. Trimming removed 3 bases from V and 1 base from J; junction bases left unmatched: 1. Here the CDR3 DNA reads TGTGCCAGCAGCCAGGGACAGGGATCCTACGAGCAGTACTTC. It yields the protein CASSQGQGSYEQYF.

The chain employs TRBV5-1 and TRBJ2-7; the D gene could be TRBD1 or TRBD2 (5 bases each). The CDR3 extends over 14 amino acids. The V end lost 4 bases, the J end lost 6 bases, and 17 bases lay between the germline ends. From germline, CDR1 is SGHRS and CDR2 YFSETQ. The CDR3 sequence: CASSPVGEIIEQYF. CDR3 nucleotides: TGCGCCAGCAGCCCCGTGGGGGAGATTATCGAGCAGTACTTC.

The rearrangement uses TRBV7-2 and TRBJ1-2, with D perhaps TRBD1 (5 bases). V was cut by 5 bases and J by 4 bases, with 8 bases left in between. The CDR3 consists of 12 residues. Germline V gives CDR1 SGHTA, CDR2 FQGNSA. The CDR3 reads CASSGAGYGYTF. DNA of the CDR3: TGTGCCAGCAGCGGGGCGGGCTATGGCTACACCTTC.

The chain is built from TRBV5-6 and TRBJ2-7; TRBD2 is a possible D gene (6 bases). Trimming cost V 4 bases and J 4 bases, with 15 bases left between them. The CDR3 has 14 amino acids. Germline CDR1 is SGHDT and CDR2 is YYEEEE. For the CDR3, the DNA is TGTGCCAGCAGCGTGGCGGGACCCCGGTACGAGCAGTACTTC. As protein: CASSVAGPRYEQYF.

The V gene is TRBV6-4, the J gene TRBJ2-1; weak D call: TRBD2 (6 bases). Germline CDR1 and CDR2: MRHNA and SNTAGT. The CDR3 totals 16 residues. Trimming removed 3 bases at V and 4 bases at J, with 16 bases between. The CDR3 DNA follows: TGTGCCAGCAGTGAATTTGGCGGGACGGATTACAATGAGCAGTTCTTC. As protein: CASSEFGGTDYNEQFF.